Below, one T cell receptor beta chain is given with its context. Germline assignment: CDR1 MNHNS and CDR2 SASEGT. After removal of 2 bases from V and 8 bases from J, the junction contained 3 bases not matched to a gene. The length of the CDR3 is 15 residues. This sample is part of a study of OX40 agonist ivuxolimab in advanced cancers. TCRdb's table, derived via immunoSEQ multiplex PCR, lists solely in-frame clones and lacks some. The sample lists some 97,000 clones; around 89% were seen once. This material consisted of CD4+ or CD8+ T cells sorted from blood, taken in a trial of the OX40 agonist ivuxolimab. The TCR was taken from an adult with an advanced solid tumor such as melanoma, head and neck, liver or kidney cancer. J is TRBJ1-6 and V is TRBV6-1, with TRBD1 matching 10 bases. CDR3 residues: CASSELGQGDSPLHF. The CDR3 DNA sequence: TGTGCCAGCAGTGAACTCGGACAGGGGGATTCACCCCTCCACTTT.